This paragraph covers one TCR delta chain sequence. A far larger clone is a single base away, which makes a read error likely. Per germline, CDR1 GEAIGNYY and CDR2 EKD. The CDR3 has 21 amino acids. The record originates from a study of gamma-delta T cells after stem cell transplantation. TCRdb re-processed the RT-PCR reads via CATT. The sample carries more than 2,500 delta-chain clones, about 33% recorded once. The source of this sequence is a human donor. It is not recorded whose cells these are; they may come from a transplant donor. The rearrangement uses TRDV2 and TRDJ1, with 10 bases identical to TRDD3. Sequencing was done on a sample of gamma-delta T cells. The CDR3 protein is CACDELGDRVIQIRKISKPIF. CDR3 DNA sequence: TGTGCCTGTGACGAACTGGGGGATCGGGTGATCCAAATTCGCAAAATTTCAAAACCCATCTTT.